Included here is one T cell receptor (beta chain) sequence, with context. During active infection, Seattle patients enrolled and were then monitored through disease. The protocol was immunoSEQ multiplex PCR, while the TCRdb copy is restricted to in-frame clones and leaves out a portion. Among some 290,000 clones listed, almost 90% were seen once. The CDR3 has 15 residues. The V gene end was trimmed by 0 bases and the J gene end by 8 bases; junction bases not matched to a gene: 5. Per germline, CDR1 LNHDA and CDR2 SQIVND (reference sequence). This entry belongs to a study of blood T cell repertoires in COVID-19. Overall study context: Samples of COVID-19 (acute and convalescent) were obtained from the United States, Italy and Spain. T cells, B-cell-depleted T cells, or PBMCs supplied cDNA or gDNA.

The chain links TRBV19 to TRBJ1-4; 8 bases align to TRBD1. The TCR was taken from a middle-aged woman with COVID-19, enrolled during active disease. Sequencing input: peripheral blood. The CDR3 spells CASSIDGQGQEKLFF. CDR3 DNA: TGTGCCAGTAGTATAGATGGACAGGGTCAGGAAAAACTGTTTTTT.